Here is one TCR beta chain with its context. The data were obtained in a study of T cell clonotyping in hematopoietic cell transplantation. The CDR3 consists of 12 residues. Germline V gene lookup returns CDR1 SGDLS and CDR2 YYNGEE. V lost 3 bases to trimming and J lost 7 bases, with 8 bases between them. Here immunoSEQ multiplex PCR was the method, and the copy in TCRdb shows in-frame clones only, minus some. The repertoire holds approximately 20,000 clones, with approximately 79% as singletons. This clonotype was sampled from a man in his 60s in good health. Some clones in this sample may be carry-over from other donors' samples. This chain joins TRBV9 and TRBJ2-1; D remains unclear. Material for sequencing was peripheral blood mononuclear cells. DNA for the CDR3: TGTGCCAGCAGCGGCCCCCTGAATGAGCAGTTCTTC. Protein: CASSGPLNEQFF.